The present T cell receptor beta chain was sequenced within a study of human T cells and chemical hapten exposure. As for the study in general: Patches with 0.01% DPC went on the upper back, and the tests were read at 6 days. Slight differences in pooled library volume were the main source of varying TCR yields across samples. Study-wide results and caveats: More PT1 expanded TCRs went with higher patch test scores.

This clonotype has a count of ten or more. Its antigen is currently unknown. Using its own MiXCR run on the RACE reads, TCRdb lists one record per CDR3 protein. The sample lists under 200,000 distinct CDR3 sequences; roughly 14% were seen once. Time point described: patch test 1, 2 weeks after DPC sensitization. Treatment indicated: therapeutic diphenylcyclopropenone sensitization with weekly scalp DPC. There are 14 residues in the CDR3. Germline V gene lookup returns CDR1 MNHEY and CDR2 SVGEGT. V lost 0 bases, J lost 10 bases, and 13 bases lay in between. V is TRBV6-2 or TRBV6-3 and J is TRBJ2-1; D may match TRBD1 or TRBD2 (6 bases each). This specimen consisted of whole blood, obtained in connection with sensitization to the hapten diphenylcyclopropenone (DPC). The TCR sequence derives from a woman in her thirties with alopecia areata. Some clones in this sample may be carry-over from other donors' samples. CDR3 sequence (DNA): TGTGCCAGCAGTTACTCCGGGGGCCACCCCGAGCAGTTCTTC. This gives the protein CASSYSGGHPEQFF.